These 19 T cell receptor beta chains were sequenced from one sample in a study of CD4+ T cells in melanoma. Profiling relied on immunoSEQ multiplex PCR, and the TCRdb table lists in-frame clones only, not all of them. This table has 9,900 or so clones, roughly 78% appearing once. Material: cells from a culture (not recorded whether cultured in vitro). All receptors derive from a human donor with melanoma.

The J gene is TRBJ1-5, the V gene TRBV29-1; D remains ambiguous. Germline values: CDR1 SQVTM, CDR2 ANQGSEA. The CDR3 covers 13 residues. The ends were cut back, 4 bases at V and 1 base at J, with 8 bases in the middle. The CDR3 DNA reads TGCAGCGTTGTGGTCCAGAGCAATCAGCCCCAGCATTTT. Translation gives CSVVVQSNQPQHF.

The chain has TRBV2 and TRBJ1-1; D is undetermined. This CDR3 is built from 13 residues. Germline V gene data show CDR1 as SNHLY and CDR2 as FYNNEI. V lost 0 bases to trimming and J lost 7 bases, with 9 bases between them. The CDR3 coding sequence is TGTGCCAGCAGTGAAGCGGCGACGAGTGAAGCTTTCTTT. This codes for CASSEAATSEAFF.

Written as DNA, the CDR3 is TGCGCCAGCAGTGACACCGGGGGGGCTAACTATGGCTACACCTTC. Encoded protein: CASSDTGGANYGYTF. V gene TRBV10-2 combines with J gene TRBJ1-2; D is perhaps TRBD1 (5 bases). In germline, CDR1 is WSHSY, CDR2 SAAADI. The CDR3 totals 15 residues. V was shortened by 3 bases and J by 0 bases, with 11 bases between the two germline ends.

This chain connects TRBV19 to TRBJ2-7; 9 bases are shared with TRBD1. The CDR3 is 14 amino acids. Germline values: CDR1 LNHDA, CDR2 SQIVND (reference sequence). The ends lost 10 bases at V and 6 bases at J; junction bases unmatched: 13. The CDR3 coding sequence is TGTGCCACTCATACCGGGGGACAGGGACTCGAGCAGTACTTC. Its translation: CATHTGGQGLEQYF. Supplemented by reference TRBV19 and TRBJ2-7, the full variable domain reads DGGITQSPKYLFRKEGQNVTLSCEQNLNHDAMYWYRQDPGQGLRLIYYSQIVNDFQKGDIAEGYSVSREKKESFPLTVTSAQKNPTAFYLCATHTGGQGLEQYFGPGTRLTVT.

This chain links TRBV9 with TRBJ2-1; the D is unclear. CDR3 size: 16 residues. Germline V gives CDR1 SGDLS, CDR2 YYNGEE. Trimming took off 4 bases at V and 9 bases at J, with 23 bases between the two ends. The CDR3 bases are TGTGCCAGCAGCCCTAGACCCCCGCACCTCTGGGGTGAGCAGTTCTTC. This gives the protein CASSPRPPHLWGEQFF.

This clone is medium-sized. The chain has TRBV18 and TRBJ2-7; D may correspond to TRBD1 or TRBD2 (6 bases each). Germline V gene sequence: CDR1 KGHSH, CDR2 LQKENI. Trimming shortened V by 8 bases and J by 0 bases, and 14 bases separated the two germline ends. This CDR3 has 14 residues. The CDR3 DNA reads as TGTGCCAGCGGAGGGTCAGGGGACTCCTACGAGCAGTACTTC. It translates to CASGGSGDSYEQYF.

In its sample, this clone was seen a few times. This CDR3 reads CASSVGQAGGPQHF. The DNA of the CDR3 is TGTGCCAGCAGCGTGGGACAGGCAGGCGGGCCCCAGCATTTT. This chain connects TRBV2 to TRBJ1-5, with 8 bases aligning to TRBD1. V trimming: 6 bases; J trimming: 9 bases; junction bases outside the gene matches: 10. Germline V lookup: CDR1 SNHLY, CDR2 FYNNEI. The CDR3 is made up of 14 amino acids.

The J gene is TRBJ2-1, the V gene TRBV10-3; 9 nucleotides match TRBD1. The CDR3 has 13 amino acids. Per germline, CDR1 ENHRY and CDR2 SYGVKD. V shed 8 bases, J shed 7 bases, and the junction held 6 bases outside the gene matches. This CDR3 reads CAILDRGRNEQFF. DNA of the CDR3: TGTGCCATCCTGGACAGGGGTAGAAATGAGCAGTTCTTC.

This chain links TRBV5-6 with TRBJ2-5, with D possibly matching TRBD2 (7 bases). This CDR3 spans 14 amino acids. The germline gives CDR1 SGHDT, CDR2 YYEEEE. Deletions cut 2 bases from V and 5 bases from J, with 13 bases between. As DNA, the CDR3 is TGTGCCAGCAGCTTTCGGGGGGCCGGGGAGACCCAGTACTTC. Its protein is CASSFRGAGETQYF.

The CDR3 reads CATGRQITEAFF. CDR3 nucleotides: TGTGCCACCGGGAGACAGATCACTGAAGCTTTCTTT. V usage is TRBV2 and J usage is TRBJ1-1; tentatively, D is TRBD1 (5 bases). This CDR3 is 12 amino acids long. Trimming left V 10 bases short and J 4 bases short, with 13 bases between. Germline V gene data show CDR1 as SNHLY and CDR2 as FYNNEI.

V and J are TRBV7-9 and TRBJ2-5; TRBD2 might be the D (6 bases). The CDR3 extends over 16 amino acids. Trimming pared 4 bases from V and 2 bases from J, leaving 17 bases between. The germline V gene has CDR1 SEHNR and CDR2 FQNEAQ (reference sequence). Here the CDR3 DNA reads TGTGCCAGCAGCTCCTTTGGGGGGATCCTTCAAGAGACCCAGTACTTC. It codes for CASSSFGGILQETQYF. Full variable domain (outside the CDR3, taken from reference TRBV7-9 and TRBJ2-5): DTGVSQNPRHKITKRGQNVTFRCDPISEHNRLYWYRQTLGQGPEFLTYFQNEAQLEKSRLLSDRFSAERPKGSFSTLEIQRTEQGDSAMYLCASSSFGGILQETQYFGPGTRLLVL.

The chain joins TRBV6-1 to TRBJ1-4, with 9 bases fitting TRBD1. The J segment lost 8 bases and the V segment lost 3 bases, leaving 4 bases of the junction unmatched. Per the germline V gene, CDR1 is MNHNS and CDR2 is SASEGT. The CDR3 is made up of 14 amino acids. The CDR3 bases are TGTGCCAGCAGTGAGACAGGGGGAGGGGAAAAACTGTTTTTT. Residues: CASSETGGGEKLFF.

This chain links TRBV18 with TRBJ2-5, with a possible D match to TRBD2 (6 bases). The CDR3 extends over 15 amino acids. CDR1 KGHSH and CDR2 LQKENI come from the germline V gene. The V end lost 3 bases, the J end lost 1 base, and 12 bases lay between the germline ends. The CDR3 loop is CASSPGRGFQETQYF. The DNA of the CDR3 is TGTGCCAGCTCACCGGGGCGGGGCTTCCAAGAGACCCAGTACTTC.

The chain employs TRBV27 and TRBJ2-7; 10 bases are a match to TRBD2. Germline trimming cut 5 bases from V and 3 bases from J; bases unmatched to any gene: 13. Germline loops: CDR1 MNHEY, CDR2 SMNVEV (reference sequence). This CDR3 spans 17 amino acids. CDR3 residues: CASSVTPTSGAFYEQYF. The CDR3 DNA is TGTGCCAGCAGTGTAACCCCTACTAGCGGGGCTTTCTACGAGCAGTACTTC.

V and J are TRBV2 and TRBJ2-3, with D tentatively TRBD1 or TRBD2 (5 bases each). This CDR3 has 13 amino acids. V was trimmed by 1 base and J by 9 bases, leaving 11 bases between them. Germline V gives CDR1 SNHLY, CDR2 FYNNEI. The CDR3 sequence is CASSEVRGPTQYF. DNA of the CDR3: TGTGCCAGCAGTGAAGTACGGGGACCAACGCAGTATTTT.

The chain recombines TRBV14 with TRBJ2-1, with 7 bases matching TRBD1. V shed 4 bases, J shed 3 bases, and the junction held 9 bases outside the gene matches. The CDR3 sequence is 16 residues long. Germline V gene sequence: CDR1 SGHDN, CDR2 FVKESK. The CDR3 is CASSPVRQGVYNEQFF. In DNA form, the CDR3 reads TGTGCCAGCAGCCCCGTTCGACAGGGAGTCTACAATGAGCAGTTCTTC.

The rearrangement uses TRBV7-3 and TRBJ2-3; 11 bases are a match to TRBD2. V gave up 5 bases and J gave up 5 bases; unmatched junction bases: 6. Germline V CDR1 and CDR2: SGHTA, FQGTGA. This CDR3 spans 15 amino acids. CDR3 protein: CASSRSGGERDTQYF. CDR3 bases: TGTGCCAGCAGCCGTAGCGGGGGGGAGAGAGATACGCAGTATTTT.

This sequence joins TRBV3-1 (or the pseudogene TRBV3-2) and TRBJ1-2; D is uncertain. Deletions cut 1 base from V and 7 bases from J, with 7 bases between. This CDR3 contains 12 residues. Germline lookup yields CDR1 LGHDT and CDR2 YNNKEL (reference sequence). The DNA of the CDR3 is TGTGCCAGCAGCCAAGGGGGAACTGGCTACACCTTC. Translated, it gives CASSQGGTGYTF.

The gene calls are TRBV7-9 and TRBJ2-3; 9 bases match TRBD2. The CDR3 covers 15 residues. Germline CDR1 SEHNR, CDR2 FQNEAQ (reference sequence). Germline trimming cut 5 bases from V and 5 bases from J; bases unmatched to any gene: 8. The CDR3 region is CASSHGSGGEDTQYF. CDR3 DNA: TGTGCCAGCAGCCACGGTAGCGGGGGTGAAGATACGCAGTATTTT.